This TCR beta chain was documented in a study of beta chain features in type 1 diabetes (dated by TCRdb to between 2018 and 2020). With regard to the full study: No differences in mean age, gender distribution, total cell number or subset yield were found between patients and healthy donors. Regulatory and stem cell-like memory subsets were obtained from only 8 patients and roughly eight healthy donors, while naive and central memory subsets were obtained from all 30 or so donors. A total of approximately 99,000,000 sorted cells were examined across all samples, and RNA yield correlated strongly with the number of cells per subset. The study compared TCRB repertoires of sorted circulating CD4+ T cell subsets between recently diagnosed type 1 diabetes patients and matched healthy donors.

This clone showed up just a few times. It lacks a known antigen. Base qualities are not at hand, and no much larger clone is one base apart. Each donor gave one peripheral blood draw, about 110 mL on average, collected into heparinised tubes. Naive, central memory, regulatory and stem cell-like memory CD4+ T cells were sorted on a BD FACSAria II using a panel including CD45RO, CCR7, CD25, CD127, CD95 and CD27. A purity above 98% was achieved for all sorted populations. PBMCs were isolated immediately by Lymphoprep density gradient centrifugation and stained directly without culture. So that batch effects would be minimized, each experiment stained and sorted samples in pairs, pairing one healthy donor with one patient. All of the isolated RNA was reverse transcribed with the High Capacity cDNA Reverse Transcription Kit, so expressed TCRB transcripts were sequenced. Deep immunoSEQ sequencing was applied to naive, central memory and regulatory T cell samples, giving an average of roughly 3.3 million total reads per sample. After sorted cells were lysed in RLT buffer, RNA was extracted with DNase-treated RNeasy Micro or Mini kits, with the choice depending on cell number. To prevent cross-contamination, every cell subset was processed on its own, while patient and healthy donor samples were processed together. The immunoSEQ multiplex PCR was used to amplify TCRB sequences from cDNA, generating 87-bp fragments that spanned the CDR3 region. The amplicons were sequenced using the Illumina HiSeq platform. From the authors' description of their analysis: PCR bias was computationally corrected using synthetic template baselines, reads within Hamming distance 2 were collapsed, and singletons that could not be merged were discarded. Reads were aligned against IMGT to assign V, D and J genes, CDR3 length and insertions or deletions at six rearrangement sites. Clonotype counts were normalized to sorted cell number within each subset before computing true diversity and Gini coefficients with the tcR R package. The overlap coefficient, calculated on TCRB nucleotide sequences, was used to measure repertoire sharing. Out-of-frame TCRB sequences from naive cells were analyzed as a proxy for the pre-selection repertoire. TCRdb retrieved this table from immuneACCESS and kept in-frame rearrangements only. Not all clones are present; in checked studies, unresolved V genes account for under half, and no reason is known for the remainder. That table is the source of V, J and clone size, and D and trimming were worked out from the DNA. The sample table records roughly 340,000 clones; approximately 12% of these occur just once. The ten largest clones represent nearly 0.015% of the sample.

What the research found in general, with its limitations: Naive, central memory and regulatory TCRB repertoires appeared to be more alike among patients than among healthy donors. A moderate but significant shortening of TCRB CDR3 length was observed in type 1 diabetes patients in all four CD4+ subsets. At VDJ recombination sites, type 1 diabetes patients had fewer insertions and more deleted nucleotides, which implies abnormalities in thymic rearrangement. Because small numbers of individuals were included in the HLA sub-analyses, any influence of HLA type on TCRB rearrangement was left unresolved. Shorter templates might have been favored by PCR, but patient and control samples were amplified and corrected together, so both groups would have been affected equally by any skew. Because cDNA was sequenced instead of genomic DNA, activated cells with high expression could be over-represented, although the groups did not differ in activation or CD3 levels.

A distance of 32 bases separates the germline ends of V and J, which lose 3 bases and 8 bases respectively. There are 19 amino acids in the CDR3, from cysteine to phenylalanine inclusive. The retained sequence is limited to the CDR3, 57 bases, with the frame set at the first base. Reading the germline V gene gives CDR1 SGHRS and CDR2 YFSETQ. The receptor comes from a woman under 30 with type 1 diabetes. The chain is encoded by TRBV5-1 joined to TRBJ1-1; a tentative D call is TRBD1 (6 bases match). Input material: naive CD4+ T cells from blood. The sample's cell subset or site, from its label and the paper: true naive CD4+ T cells. The DNA sequence is TGCGCCAGCAGCTCGTTCGGGAAAAGCGACAGGCCGCTTGTCGTGGAAGCTTTCTTT. Translated, it reads CASSSFGKSDRPLVVEAFF.